The T cell receptor (beta chain) under discussion was sequenced for a study of beta chain features in type 1 diabetes listed by TCRdb under 2018. About the full investigation: Mean age, gender distribution, total cell number and subset yield did not differ between patients and healthy donors. Regulatory and stem cell-like memory subsets were obtained from only 8 patients and about 8 healthy donors, while naive and central memory subsets were obtained from all 28 donors. Across all samples, about 110 million sorted cells were examined, and cell number per subset correlated strongly with RNA yield. The study compared the TCRB repertoires of sorted circulating CD4+ T cell subsets in recently diagnosed type 1 diabetes patients with those in matched healthy donors.

From each donor, a single peripheral blood sample of roughly 0.11 L on average was drawn into heparinised tubes. A BD FACSAria II was used to sort naive, central memory, regulatory and stem cell-like memory CD4+ T cells with a panel that included CD45RO, CCR7, CD25, CD127, CD95 and CD27. A purity above 95% was achieved for all sorted populations. PBMCs were isolated immediately by Lymphoprep density gradient centrifugation and stained directly without culture. Samples were stained and sorted in pairs, with one healthy donor and one patient per experiment, so that batch effects were minimized. Overall results and qualifications from the work: Shorter templates might have been favored by PCR, but patient and control samples were amplified and corrected together, so both groups would have been affected equally by any skew. Because cDNA was sequenced instead of genomic DNA, activated cells with high expression could be over-represented, although the groups did not differ in activation or CD3 levels. HLA sub-analyses involved small numbers of individuals, so any influence of HLA type on TCRB rearrangement remained unresolved. Fewer insertions and more nucleotide deletions at VDJ recombination sites were observed in patients with type 1 diabetes, implying thymic rearrangement abnormalities. A moderate but significant shortening of TCRB CDR3 length was observed in type 1 diabetes patients in all four CD4+ subsets. Naive, central memory and regulatory TCRB repertoires appeared more similar among patients than among healthy donors.

This clone was seen a few times. This receptor's antigen is unknown. No per-base quality is available; no much larger clone lies one base away. The entire amount of isolated RNA was reverse transcribed using the High Capacity cDNA Reverse Transcription Kit, so the sequenced TCRB transcripts were expressed ones. Deep immunoSEQ sequencing was performed on naive, central memory and regulatory T cell samples, with an average of roughly 3.3 million total reads per sample. Sorted cells were lysed in RLT buffer, and RNA was extracted using DNase-treated RNeasy Micro or Mini kits according to cell number. Each cell subset was processed on its own to prevent cross-contamination, while patient and healthy donor samples were processed together. The immunoSEQ multiplex PCR was used to amplify TCRB sequences from cDNA, generating 87-bp fragments that spanned the CDR3 region. Sequencing of the amplicons was performed on the Illumina HiSeq platform. Regarding the original processing steps: PCR bias was computationally corrected using synthetic template baselines, reads within Hamming distance 2 were collapsed, and singletons that could not be merged were discarded. Reads were aligned against IMGT to assign V, D and J genes, CDR3 length and insertions or deletions at six rearrangement sites. Clonotype counts were normalized to sorted cell number within each subset before computing true diversity and Gini coefficients with the tcR R package. The overlap coefficient, calculated on TCRB nucleotide sequences, was used to quantify repertoire sharing. Out-of-frame TCRB sequences from naive cells were analyzed to stand in for the pre-selection repertoire. TCRdb mirrors the immuneACCESS table, restricted to in-frame sequences. Some clones are absent from its copies; in checked studies, under half trace to an unresolved V gene, and the reason for the others is unknown. V, J and clone size reflect that table, while D and trimming were determined from the DNA. The sample includes about 360,000 clones, with around 12% observed a single time. The top ten clonotypes cover 0.017% of the sample.

Source material: naive CD4+ T cells from blood. In light of the paper, this sample's cell subset or site label describes: true naive CD4+ T cells. The sequence derives from a young man in good health.

The CDR3 here reads CASSPASVYEQYF. The nucleotide sequence is TGTGCCAGCTCACCCGCTAGCGTCTACGAGCAGTACTTC. The sequence links TRBV18 to TRBJ2-7, with TRBD2 as a weak D call on 6 bases. CDR1 and CDR2 (KGHSH, LQKENI) derive from the germline V gene. The CDR3 measures 13 amino acids from cysteine to phenylalanine. Solely the CDR3 DNA is kept, with 39 bases framed from the first base. Cut back by 3 bases and 3 bases, the V and J ends lie 9 bases apart.